This T cell receptor (beta chain) is from a study of regulatory T cells in long-lasting Graves disease. Arm-PCR of CDR3 regions and iRepertoire HTBI primers were used to build TCR beta libraries. TCRdb reanalysed the multiplex PCR reads using MiXCR and keeps one entry per CDR3 protein. The data contain more than 350,000 distinct CDR3 sequences, around 14% of them singletons. This clonotype was seen a few times. Time point indicated: newly diagnosed GD, antithyroid drugs for less than 3 months. The TCR library was prepared using RNA isolated from PBMCs. The CDR3 covers 13 residues. The ends lost 7 bases at V and 6 bases at J; junction bases unmatched: 9. CDR1 and CDR2 (germline): LNHDA, SQIVND (reference sequence). The data also belong to a second study, concerning T cells in Graves' hyperthyroidism and ophthalmopathy. From that second work: For the diagnoses, clinical symptoms, serum thyroxine and TRAb, thyroid ultrasound and orbital computed tomography were used. Most expanded thyroid clonotypes above 0.001 also appeared in blood.

This rearrangement joins TRBV19 to TRBJ2-7, with 7 bases matching TRBD2. This specimen consisted of peripheral blood mononuclear cells (PBMCs), obtained at new diagnosis, from a patient treated with antithyroid drugs. The clonotype was recovered from a woman younger than 45 with Graves disease. For the CDR3, the DNA is TGTGCCAGTACCTCAGGGAGGGTCGGCGAGCAGTACTTC. Amino acid sequence: CASTSGRVGEQYF.